This TCR beta chain was obtained from a study of blood T cell repertoires in COVID-19. On the study more broadly: In each case, the material was cDNA or gDNA derived from T cells, B-cell-depleted T cells, or PBMCs.

Under the authors' procedure: It was from reference gene primer amplification that nucleated cell counts were estimated. Sequencing was performed with immunoSEQ multiplex PCR; in TCRdb, only in-frame clones are kept and a portion is missing. The V and J calls and clone size come from that table; D and trimming were worked out from the DNA. The sample lists some 340,000 clones, around 83% seen once, with around 3% in the top ten. CDR3 size: 16 residues. The V gene lost 0 bases and the J gene lost 8 bases, with 19 bases spanning the gap. The germline CDR1 and CDR2 sequences are MNHNY and SVGAGI (reference sequence). A few counts support this clone.

The receptor comes from a man aged 25 to 45 with active or convalescent COVID-19. Sequencing was carried out using peripheral blood. The chain couples TRBV6-6 to TRBJ1-2; TRBD1 is a possible D gene (6 bases). The CDR3 loop is CASSYSDPEQGWGYTF. CDR3 bases: TGTGCCAGCAGTTACTCCGATCCCGAACAGGGCTGGGGCTACACCTTC.